This TCR beta chain emerged from a study of blood T cell repertoires in COVID-19. This clone was counted a few times. V was shortened by 5 bases and J by 11 bases, with 10 bases between the two germline ends. The CDR3 has 12 residues. Sequencing used immunoSEQ multiplex PCR; TCRdb keeps in-frame clones, though not all of them. Of some 150,000 clones listed, 87% are singletons. The sample taken for sequencing was peripheral blood. The chain has TRBV12-3 or TRBV12-4 and TRBJ1-6, with a possible D match to TRBD1 (6 bases). The receptor comes from an older woman with active or convalescent COVID-19. The CDR3 here is CASSPGVAPLHF. The DNA for the CDR3 is TGTGCCAGCAGTCCAGGGGTGGCACCCCTCCACTTT.